This TCR beta chain was documented in a study of cytomegalovirus exposure and HLA in healthy donors. This CDR3 has 12 amino acids. Germline loops: CDR1 MNHEY, CDR2 SVGAGI. Between the trimmed V and J ends, which lost 0 bases and 7 bases, there was a span of 6 bases. The PCR used 60 Vbeta and 13 Jbeta primers. Profiling relied on immunoSEQ multiplex PCR, and the TCRdb table lists in-frame clones only, not all of them. The profile covers 170,000 or so clones, with about four fifths appearing a single time and under 5% taken by the ten largest. This clone was counted once. Its cognate antigen is unknown. Study observations and caveats: A classifier reportedly called cytomegalovirus status with high sensitivity and specificity.

Nominally healthy donors were sampled, though unrecorded immune exposures were likely. The clonotype comes from a man younger than 35 in good health and CMV-seronegative. The genes are TRBV6-5 and TRBJ1-1; the D is unclear. Sequenced: PBMCs. The CDR3 DNA is TGTGCCAGCAGTTACTCGGCTGGTGAAGCTTTCTTT. It yields the protein CASSYSAGEAFF.